The present T cell receptor (beta chain) was sequenced within a study of blood T cell repertoires in COVID-19. Study-level background: COVID-19 samples collected from the United States, Italy and Spain covered acute and convalescent phases.

Sequencing used immunoSEQ multiplex PCR; TCRdb keeps in-frame clones, though not all of them. This sample has 240,000 or so clones, with 70% to 90% found just once. Those who participated ranged in age from about 18 to 89 years and resided in under 25 US areas. A PCR-confirmed or clinician-diagnosed COVID-19 case had contacted exposed participants within 2 weeks of entry. The V end lost 5 bases, the J end lost 3 bases, and 8 bases lay between the germline ends. The CDR3 runs 12 residues. The germline CDR1 and CDR2 sequences are SNHLY and FYNNEI. Sequencing used PBMCs or T cells enriched from blood (not recorded which). This receptor was taken from a man aged 45-60 years who had been exposed to COVID-19. The chain recombines TRBV2 with TRBJ2-7; the D gene is possibly TRBD1 (5 bases). The CDR3 here is CASSTGIYEQYV. Here the CDR3 DNA reads TGTGCCAGCAGTACAGGAATCTACGAGCAGTACGTC.